Below, 29 T cell receptor beta chains from the same sample are listed, as sequenced in a study of blood T cell repertoires in COVID-19. Profiling relied on immunoSEQ multiplex PCR, and the TCRdb table lists in-frame clones only, not all of them. The sample records about 120,000 clones, around 79% being singletons. Sequenced material: peripheral blood. These receptors all stem from a man aged 70 or older with acute or convalescent COVID-19.

The CDR3 reads CASSRLAGNTDTQYF. CDR3 nucleotides: TGCGCCAGCAGCCGGCTAGCGGGGAACACAGATACGCAGTATTTT. This chain uses TRBV4-3 with TRBJ2-3, with TRBD2 identical over 9 bases. Germline V gene sequence: CDR1 LGHNA, CDR2 YSLEER. The CDR3 runs 15 residues. With V trimmed by 4 bases and J by 2 bases, 4 bases remained unmatched.

V is TRBV18 and J is TRBJ1-2, with 8 bases aligning to TRBD1. The junction had 6 bases not matched to a gene; V was cut back by 3 bases and J by 0 bases. The germline V gene encodes CDR1 KGHSH and CDR2 LQKENI. The CDR3 totals 16 residues. CDR3 loop: CASSPDRVMTNYGYTF. The DNA for the CDR3 is TGTGCCAGCTCACCGGACAGGGTTATGACTAACTATGGCTACACCTTC.

The chain recombines TRBV6-1 with TRBJ1-1; D might be TRBD1 (5 bases). CDR1 MNHNS and CDR2 SASEGT come from the germline V gene. Trimming cost V 3 bases and J 3 bases, with 5 bases left between them. The length of the CDR3 is 12 residues. The CDR3 nucleotides read TGTGCCAGCAGTGACAGGGACACTGAAGCTTTCTTT. Its protein product is CASSDRDTEAFF.

The CDR3 coding sequence is TGCAGCGGTGATGGTCGCCCATGGCCCAATCAGCCCCAGCATTTT. This sequence encodes CSGDGRPWPNQPQHF. The chain links TRBV29-1 to TRBJ1-5, with D unclear. V dropped 7 bases and J dropped 3 bases, with 19 bases sitting between them. Germline V gives CDR1 SQVTM, CDR2 ANQGSEA. The CDR3 runs to 15 residues.

V and J are TRBV27 and TRBJ1-2; possibly TRBD1 for D (5 bases). This CDR3 has 13 residues. Trimming pared 7 bases from V and 4 bases from J, leaving 13 bases between. The V gene's germline CDR1 is MNHEY and CDR2 SMNVEV (reference sequence). The CDR3 DNA sequence: TGTGCCAGCAAGGCAGGGACTGGCTATGGCTACACCTTC. Amino acid sequence: CASKAGTGYGYTF.

The chain recombines TRBV7-2 with TRBJ2-1; TRBD2 aligns across 10 bases. The germline V gene encodes CDR1 SGHTA and CDR2 FQGNSA. V lost 4 bases and J lost 4; bases outside the gene matches: 7. This CDR3 spans 16 amino acids. As DNA, the CDR3 is TGTGCCAGCAGCTGGGATAGCGGGGGGAGGTACAATGAGCAGTTCTTC. It specifies CASSWDSGGRYNEQFF.

The V gene is TRBV18, the J gene TRBJ2-5; the D gene is possibly TRBD1 (5 bases). With 7 bases removed from V and 5 bases from J, the gap between germline ends came to 14 bases. Germline V gene lookup returns CDR1 KGHSH and CDR2 LQKENI. The CDR3 extends over 13 amino acids. The DNA for the CDR3 is TGTGCCAGCTTAATGGACATACTGGAGACCCAGTACTTC. This translates into CASLMDILETQYF.

The chain links TRBV5-1 to TRBJ1-4; no firm D call. The CDR3 is made up of 15 amino acids. With 4 bases removed from V and 5 bases from J, the gap between germline ends came to 15 bases. CDR1 is SGHRS, CDR2 YFSETQ, per germline. The CDR3 protein is CASSLGGFGNEKLFF. Written as DNA, the CDR3 is TGCGCCAGCAGCCTGGGTGGATTCGGGAATGAAAAACTGTTTTTT.

A word on this clone: This sample also contains other DNA sequences that code for the same CDR3. The rearrangement links TRBV5-1 to TRBJ1-1; D is unresolved. The CDR3 has 14 amino acids. V was clipped by 0 bases and J by 0 bases, with 6 bases between them. The germline gives CDR1 SGHRS, CDR2 YFSETQ. Here the CDR3 reads CASSLDSLNTEAFF. The CDR3 nucleotides read TGCGCCAGCAGCTTGGACAGTTTGAACACTGAAGCTTTCTTT.

V gene TRBV19 combines with J gene TRBJ1-5; maybe TRBD1 (6 bases). Trimming cost V 3 bases and J 4 bases, with 10 bases left between them. CDR3 length equals 14 residues. CDR1 is LNHDA and CDR2 is SQIVND in the germline V gene (reference sequence). The CDR3 spells CASSMGARNQPQHF. Here the CDR3 DNA reads TGTGCCAGTAGTATGGGGGCGCGGAATCAGCCCCAGCATTTT.

The rearrangement joins TRBV9 to TRBJ1-1; TRBD1 is a possible D gene (6 bases). Germline V gene sequence: CDR1 SGDLS, CDR2 YYNGEE. Trimming pared 4 bases from V and 1 base from J, leaving 14 bases between. The CDR3 sequence is 15 residues long. The CDR3 spells CASSSQGGRNTEAFF. For the CDR3, the DNA is TGTGCCAGCAGCTCGCAAGGGGGTAGGAACACTGAAGCTTTCTTT.

The V call is TRBV3-1 (or the pseudogene TRBV3-2), the J call TRBJ2-3, with TRBD2 matching over 11 bases. Germline V gene sequence: CDR1 LGHDT, CDR2 YNNKEL (reference sequence). Losses at the gene ends were 2 bases for V and 4 bases for J; bases not matched to a gene: 5. The CDR3 has 16 residues. CDR3 residues: CASSQIAGGPSDTQYF. As DNA, the CDR3 is TGTGCCAGCAGCCAAATAGCGGGGGGGCCCTCAGATACGCAGTATTTT.

The rearrangement joins TRBV6-1 to TRBJ2-3, with TRBD1 identical over 8 bases. Per the germline V gene, CDR1 is MNHNS and CDR2 is SASEGT. V dropped 3 bases and J dropped 8; count of bases not matched to a gene: 4. The CDR3 extends over 13 amino acids. The CDR3 is CASSEEQGVTQYF. For the CDR3, the DNA is TGTGCCAGCAGTGAGGAACAGGGGGTTACGCAGTATTTT.

In this sample, this clone turned up a few times. The chain links TRBV10-3 to TRBJ1-5, with D uncertain. The CDR3 sequence is 14 residues long. V was cut by 2 bases and J by 3 bases, with 8 bases left in between. Germline CDR1 and CDR2: ENHRY and SYGVKD. The DNA of the CDR3 is TGTGCCATCAGTGAGGGCGGTTTCAATCAGCCCCAGCATTTT. It codes for CAISEGGFNQPQHF.

The chain recombines TRBV7-2 with TRBJ1-2; 8 bases are shared with TRBD1. CDR3 size: 14 residues. Trimming cost V 6 bases and J 8 bases; bases outside gene matches: 11. Per the germline V gene, CDR1 is SGHTA and CDR2 is FQGNSA. The CDR3 nucleotides read TGTGCCAGCAGAACTCGGACAGGGCTAGGGGGCTACACCTTC. Translating it yields CASRTRTGLGGYTF.

This sequence joins TRBV5-8 and TRBJ2-1, with 9 bases lining up with TRBD2. This CDR3 is built from 16 residues. CDR1 and CDR2 (germline): SGHTS, YDEGEE. V shed 1 base and J 3 bases; nucleotides not matched to a gene: 5. CDR3 nucleotide sequence: TGTGCCAGCAGCTTGTACGGCGGGGGGGACTACAATGAGCAGTTCTTC. It translates to CASSLYGGGDYNEQFF.

For the CDR3, the DNA is TGTGCCAGCAGCTTGTTGGACAGCGTTTATGGCTACACCTTC. Translation gives CASSLLDSVYGYTF. The chain is built from TRBV5-6 and TRBJ1-2, with D tentatively TRBD1 (6 bases). V lost 1 base to trimming and J lost 5 bases, with 12 bases between them. CDR3 length equals 14 residues. CDR1 and CDR2 from the germline V gene are SGHDT and YYEEEE.

The gene calls are TRBV12-5 and TRBJ2-7; 16 nucleotides agree with TRBD2. Germline assignment: CDR1 LGHNT and CDR2 FRNRAP. This CDR3 has 17 residues. The J segment lost 0 bases and the V segment lost 6 bases, leaving 5 bases of the junction unmatched. The CDR3 loop is CASGPGTSGGASYEQYF. As DNA, the CDR3 is TGTGCTAGTGGACCTGGGACTAGCGGGGGGGCCTCCTACGAGCAGTACTTC. The whole variable domain, filled in from reference TRBV12-5 and TRBJ2-7, reads DARVTQTPRHKVTEMGQEVTMRCQPILGHNTVFWYRQTMMQGLELLAYFRNRAPLDDSGMPKDRFSAEMPDATLATLKIQPSEPRDSAVYFCASGPGTSGGASYEQYFGPGTRLTVT.

V is TRBV11-1 and J is TRBJ1-3; D gene unclear. The germline CDR1 and CDR2 sequences are SGHAT and FQDESV (reference sequence). Trimming cost V 5 bases and J 4 bases, with 9 bases left between them. CDR3 size: 13 residues. In DNA form, the CDR3 reads TGTGCCAGCAGCCGTCCCTCCGGAAACACCATATATTTT. Protein: CASSRPSGNTIYF.

V usage is TRBV5-6 and J usage is TRBJ1-6, with TRBD1 as a possible D gene (5 bases). The V end lost 1 base, the J end lost 0 bases, and 17 bases lay between the germline ends. This CDR3 has 19 residues. Germline CDR1 is SGHDT and CDR2 is YYEEEE. The CDR3 coding sequence is TGTGCCAGCAGCTTGTGGAGCGGGACGGGGAGCTCCTATAATTCACCCCTCCACTTT. This encodes CASSLWSGTGSSYNSPLHF.

This chain uses TRBV5-1 with TRBJ2-5; D is perhaps TRBD2 (6 bases). Germline CDR1 and CDR2: SGHRS and YFSETQ. V was pared by 3 bases and J by 6 bases, with 12 bases between. The CDR3 totals 13 residues. CDR3 sequence: CASSSEGFKTQYF. The CDR3 DNA sequence: TGCGCCAGCAGCTCGGAGGGGTTTAAGACCCAGTACTTC.

The chain carries TRBV28 and TRBJ1-1; a possible D gene is TRBD1 (6 bases). The CDR3 is 17 amino acids. The V end was cut by 6 bases, the J end by 0 bases, with 20 bases between. Per the germline V gene, CDR1 is MDHEN and CDR2 is SYDVKM. CDR3 coding DNA: TGTGCCAGCAGGGCCCTGGGGGCGCCATCGATGAACACTGAAGCTTTCTTT. Residues: CASRALGAPSMNTEAFF.

The chain links TRBV19 to TRBJ1-2; no firm D call. The CDR3 runs to 12 residues. The germline CDR1 and CDR2 sequences are LNHDA and SQIVND (reference sequence). V lost 7 bases, J lost 4 bases, and 10 bases lay in between. The CDR3 DNA sequence: TGTGCCAGTATGTTCCCCCTCTATGGCTACACCTTC. Its translation: CASMFPLYGYTF.

This clone appeared once. The gene calls are TRBV4-2 and TRBJ2-3; D is perhaps TRBD1 (5 bases). The germline gives CDR1 LGHNA, CDR2 YNFKEQ. The V gene lost 4 bases and the J gene lost 5 bases, with 13 bases spanning the gap. The CDR3 loop spans 14 amino acids. The CDR3 region is CASSRGGGEDTQYF. The CDR3 coding sequence is TGTGCCAGCAGCCGGGGCGGCGGAGAAGATACGCAGTATTTT.

The chain couples TRBV30 to TRBJ1-3; D remains ambiguous. Trimming cost V 5 bases and J 0 bases, with 11 bases left between them. This CDR3 comprises 14 residues. The V gene's germline CDR1 is GTSNPN and CDR2 SVGIG (reference sequence). CDR3 region: CAWSPGHSGNTIYF. The CDR3 coding sequence is TGTGCCTGGTCCCCAGGTCACTCTGGAAACACCATATATTTT.

This clone was seen just once. The V gene is TRBV6-4, the J gene TRBJ1-4; 8 nucleotides align to TRBD1. Per the germline V gene, CDR1 is MRHNA and CDR2 is SNTAGT. V lost 3 bases and J lost 1; bases outside the gene matches: 7. The CDR3 extends over 17 amino acids. The CDR3 DNA is TGTGCCAGCAGTGAGGTACCCAGGGGGCGAACTAATGAAAAACTGTTTTTT. It translates to CASSEVPRGRTNEKLFF.

This clone was seen once. The chain carries TRBV5-1 and TRBJ2-2; TRBD2 agrees at 7 bases. The V and J ends lost 2 bases and 0 bases, in that order; junction bases with no gene match: 4. The CDR3 spans 16 residues. CDR1 is SGHRS, CDR2 YFSETQ, per germline. The DNA for the CDR3 is TGCGCCAGCAGCTTCGGGGGGAGCACGAACACCGGGGAGCTGTTTTTT. As protein: CASSFGGSTNTGELFF.

This chain joins TRBV6-1 and TRBJ1-1, with 8 bases fitting TRBD1. V lost 1 base and J lost 4; bases outside the gene matches: 2. Germline V gene sequence: CDR1 MNHNS, CDR2 SASEGT. The CDR3 is 14 amino acids. The CDR3 region has the DNA TGTGCCAGCAGTGAAGGACAGGGGCTCACTGAAGCTTTCTTT. This codes for CASSEGQGLTEAFF.

V is TRBV18 and J is TRBJ1-4, with D unresolved. Germline values: CDR1 KGHSH, CDR2 LQKENI. Trimming removed 6 bases from V and 5 bases from J, with 13 bases in between. The CDR3 consists of 14 residues. Here the CDR3 reads CASSNEGMNEKLFF. The CDR3, as DNA: TGTGCCAGCTCGAATGAGGGTATGAATGAAAAACTGTTTTTT.